This is a list of T cell receptor beta chains from one sample in a study of T cell responses to AZD1222 COVID-19 vaccine. TCRdb keeps only in-frame clones here, not all; method: immunoSEQ multiplex PCR. The sample records roughly 99,000 clones, about 85% being singletons. Sample: peripheral blood, taken 28 days after the second AZD1222 dose. These receptors originate from an adult who received the AZD1222 COVID-19 vaccine. The CDR3 runs from the conserved cysteine through the conserved F or W. A D gene is named only where the DNA matches it firmly. The size entry is marked missing in some rows and otherwise reads once, few, many or a size class.

CDR3,DNA,size,D,V,J
CSVGPHSGTEAFF,TGCAGCGTTGGCCCTCACAGCGGGACTGAAGCTTTCTTT,-,-,TRBV29-1,TRBJ1-1
CASSQTLTGERSQGYTF,TGTGCCAGCAGTCAAACCTTGACAGGGGAAAGAAGTCAGGGCTACACCTTC,-,TRBD1,TRBV28,TRBJ1-2
CASSSPGQGRSYEQYF,TGTGCCAGCAGTTCCCCGGGACAGGGGCGATCCTACGAGCAGTACTTC,few,TRBD1,TRBV27,TRBJ2-7
CASSLQGVTNEKLFF,TGCGCCAGCAGCTTACAGGGTGTAACTAATGAAAAACTGTTTTTT,-,-,TRBV5-1,TRBJ1-4
CASSLGGADTQYF,TGTGCCAGCAGCTTAGGGGGAGCAGATACGCAGTATTTT,once,-,TRBV7-3,TRBJ2-3
CASSLVGVHTF,TGTGCCAGCAGTTTGGTGGGGGTCCACACCTTC,-,-,TRBV28,TRBJ1-2
CASRTAIAGSNQPQHF,TGTGCCAGTCGGACGGCCATAGCGGGATCCAATCAGCCCCAGCATTTT,-,-,TRBV19,TRBJ1-5
CATSEPGTGNLDEQFF,TGTGCCACCAGTGAGCCAGGGACAGGGAATTTGGATGAGCAGTTCTTC,-,TRBD1,TRBV24-1,TRBJ2-1
CAISETGDQPQHF,TGTGCCATCAGTGAGACAGGGGATCAGCCCCAGCATTTT,-,TRBD1,TRBV10-3,TRBJ1-5
CASSFWVAGGTDTQYF,TGTGCCAGCAGCTTTTGGGTGGCGGGGGGCACAGATACGCAGTATTTT,-,TRBD2,TRBV5-4,TRBJ2-3
CASSLGAGQGQTQYF,TGCGCCAGCAGCTTGGGAGCGGGACAGGGACAGACCCAGTACTTC,-,TRBD1,TRBV5-1,TRBJ2-5
CASSLRVNPATNEKLFF,TGTGCCAGCAGCTTACGAGTAAATCCGGCAACTAATGAAAAACTGTTTTTT,-,-,TRBV7-8,TRBJ1-4
CASSQSFVGQAFYEQYF,TGTGCCAGCAGCCAATCCTTCGTTGGGCAGGCCTTCTACGAGCAGTACTTC,-,-,TRBV3-1/TRBV3-2,TRBJ2-7
CASSESAGALENPYNEQFF,TGCGCCAGCAGTGAGTCGGCGGGAGCTTTGGAGAATCCCTACAATGAGCAGTTCTTC,-,TRBD2,TRBV10-1,TRBJ2-1
CSASNLAGIQETQYF,TGCAGTGCTAGTAACCTAGCGGGGATCCAAGAGACCCAGTACTTC,-,TRBD2,TRBV20-1,TRBJ2-5
CASSSGDRGDWETQYF,TGTGCCAGCAGCTCGGGGGACAGGGGGGATTGGGAGACCCAGTACTTC,-,TRBD1,TRBV5-4,TRBJ2-5
CASSPQGADYGYTF,TGTGCCAGCAGCCCCCAGGGGGCTGACTATGGCTACACCTTC,-,TRBD1,TRBV7-9,TRBJ1-2
CASSDGTGGHEQYF,TGTGCCAGTAGCGACGGGACAGGGGGGCACGAGCAGTACTTC,-,TRBD1,TRBV19,TRBJ2-7
CASSLGQGYNSPLHF,TGTGCCAGCAGTTTAGGCCAGGGGTATAATTCACCCCTCCACTTT,-,-,TRBV27,TRBJ1-6
CAISGVRQASTDTQYF,TGTGCCATCAGTGGGGTGCGTCAGGCGAGCACAGATACGCAGTATTTT,-,-,TRBV10-3,TRBJ2-3
CASSQTRNSYEQYF,TGTGCCAGCAGCCAAACACGGAACTCCTACGAGCAGTACTTC,-,-,TRBV3-1/TRBV3-2,TRBJ2-7
CASSVSFPRGNQPQHF,TGTGCCAGCAGTGTCTCCTTCCCCCGGGGCAATCAGCCCCAGCATTTT,-,-,TRBV2,TRBJ1-5
CASSSEPVEAFF,TGTGCCAGCAGTTCCGAGCCCGTCGAAGCTTTCTTT,-,-,TRBV7-9,TRBJ1-1
CASSQTAGGTIYF,TGTGCCAGCAGTCAGACGGCGGGTGGCACCATATATTTT,-,-,TRBV12-3/TRBV12-4,TRBJ1-3
CASSLGGTGAPNYGYTF,TGCGCCAGCAGCTTGGGAGGGACAGGTGCACCTAACTATGGCTACACCTTC,-,TRBD1,TRBV5-1,TRBJ1-2
CSVSRDYNSPLHF,TGCAGCGTTAGCCGAGATTATAATTCACCCCTCCACTTT,-,-,TRBV29-1,TRBJ1-6
CASSPHGGSSYEQYF,TGCGCCAGCAGCCCCCACGGGGGCAGCTCCTACGAGCAGTACTTC,-,-,TRBV5-1,TRBJ2-7